This TCR beta chain was sequenced in a study of cytomegalovirus exposure and HLA in healthy donors. Germline values: CDR1 SQVTM, CDR2 ANQGSEA. The V gene lost 4 bases and the J gene lost 3 bases, with 13 bases spanning the gap. The CDR3 sequence is 14 residues long. Primers for the PCR totalled 60 Vbeta and 13 Jbeta. The table came from immunoSEQ multiplex PCR; TCRdb's copy has only in-frame clones and leaves some out. The sample lists tens of thousands of clones, roughly 72% occurring once. Sequencing used PBMCs. This clonotype was sampled from a man aged 50-60 years in good health and CMV-seronegative. V gene TRBV29-1 combines with J gene TRBJ1-3; weak D call: TRBD1 (5 bases). The CDR3 nucleotides are TGCAGCGTTGGCCCAAGGGGCTTTGGAAACACCATATATTTT. Translating gives CSVGPRGFGNTIYF.